These 26 T cell receptor beta chains were all obtained from the same sample, sequenced in a study of sequential checkpoint blockade in melanoma. Regarding treatment: randomized to nivolumab then ipilimumab (arm A) or the reverse (arm B). TCRdb's table, derived via immunoSEQ multiplex PCR, lists solely in-frame clones and lacks some. The table shows about 2,900 clones, with roughly 30% occurring only once. The sequencing used tumor tissue (inferred from file names), collected from a patient given nivolumab and ipilimumab in sequence. These receptors were taken from a human donor with melanoma.

This clone is deemed large. V is TRBV11-3 and J is TRBJ2-2; 8 nucleotides line up with TRBD1. Germline V gene data show CDR1 as SGHNT and CDR2 as YENEEA. The CDR3 totals 14 residues. V was pared by 3 bases and J by 6 bases, with 3 bases of the junction left unmatched. As DNA, the CDR3 is TGTGCCAGCAGCTTGGACAGGGTTCCCGGGGAGCTGTTTTTT. It specifies CASSLDRVPGELFF.

This clone turned up a few times. In DNA, the CDR3 is TGTGCCAGCACCCGGGGAGCTGGGGCCAACGTCCTGACTTTC. This encodes CASTRGAGANVLTF. V is TRBV9 and J is TRBJ2-6, with D maybe TRBD2 (5 bases). CDR1 and CDR2 from the germline V gene are SGDLS and YYNGEE. The CDR3 length is 14 residues. Trimming cost V 6 bases and J 2 bases, with 9 bases left between them.

The J gene is TRBJ2-3, the V gene TRBV18, with TRBD1 matching over 8 bases. The CDR3 runs 15 residues. From germline, CDR1 is KGHSH and CDR2 LQKENI. V dropped 3 bases and J dropped 0; count of bases not matched to a gene: 2. CDR3 region: CASSPTGASTDTQYF. In DNA form, the CDR3 reads TGTGCCAGCTCACCGACAGGGGCCAGCACAGATACGCAGTATTTT.

This clone turned up a few times. One end of the junction is discordant with germline, which a read error may explain. V usage is TRBV6-8 and J usage is TRBJ1-2, with D maybe TRBD1 (5 bases). In germline, CDR1 is MNHGY, CDR2 SAAAGT. This CDR3 comprises 13 residues. CDR3 nucleotide sequence: TGTGCCAGCAGTCGGGACGGCCGCTATGACTACACCTTC. Amino acid sequence: CASSRDGRYDYTF.

This sequence joins TRBV19 and TRBJ1-4; 9 bases agree with TRBD1. CDR3 length: 16 amino acids. Trimming took 6 bases from V and 10 from J; bases not matched to a gene: 15. The V gene's germline CDR1 is LNHDA and CDR2 SQIVND (reference sequence). The chain's CDR3 is CASSQLGGQGQGKLFF. CDR3 bases: TGTGCCAGTAGCCAACTTGGGGGACAGGGTCAAGGAAAACTGTTTTTT.

This chain connects TRBV6-8 to TRBJ2-1; 11 bases fit TRBD2. The CDR3 is 17 residues long. J lost 7 bases, V lost 6 bases, and 14 bases had no gene match. The germline gives CDR1 MNHGY, CDR2 SAAAGT. DNA of the CDR3: TGTGCCAGCAGCTTAGCGGGAGGGCCCCTTCGGGTTAATGAGCAGTTCTTC. Encoded protein: CASSLAGGPLRVNEQFF.

This clone was observed a few times. V and J are TRBV27 and TRBJ2-7, with 7 positions matching TRBD2. CDR1 is MNHEY, CDR2 SMNVEV, per germline (reference sequence). V dropped 5 bases and J dropped 2; count of bases not matched to a gene: 12. This CDR3 comprises 16 residues. The CDR3 sequence: CASSPSLGGGPYEQYF. DNA of the CDR3: TGTGCCAGCAGTCCCTCCCTCGGGGGAGGGCCCTACGAGCAGTACTTC.

This clone was seen a few times. The chain combines TRBV18 with TRBJ1-4; D may be TRBD1 (6 bases). V lost 4 bases and J 0 bases, leaving 12 bases between the germline ends. This CDR3 comprises 16 residues. Germline-derived CDR1 and CDR2 are KGHSH and LQKENI. CDR3 residues: CASSQLTGPTNEKLFF. The CDR3 bases are TGTGCCAGCTCACAACTGACAGGCCCAACTAATGAAAAACTGTTTTTT. The full variable domain, rest sourced from reference TRBV18 and TRBJ1-4, is NAGVMQNPRHLVRRRGQEARLRCSPMKGHSHVYWYRQLPEEGLKFMVYLQKENIIDESGMPKERFSAEFPKEGPSILRIQQVVRGDSAAYFCASSQLTGPTNEKLFFGSGTQLSVL.

Only a few counts were recorded for this clone. V usage is TRBV6-8 and J usage is TRBJ1-2; D unresolved. Trimming cost V 5 bases and J 4 bases, with 8 bases left between them. Germline V CDR1 and CDR2: MNHGY, SAAAGT. This CDR3 has 12 residues. The CDR3 here is CASSDALYGYTF. CDR3 sequence (DNA): TGTGCCAGCAGTGACGCCCTCTATGGCTACACCTTC.

This clone came up a few times. The rearrangement links TRBV29-1 to TRBJ1-2; possible D gene TRBD1, 6 bases. In germline, CDR1 is SQVTM, CDR2 ANQGSEA. The germline V and J ends were trimmed by 1 base and 4 bases, with 13 bases remaining between them. The CDR3 contains 14 residues. The CDR3 DNA sequence: TGCAGCGTTGAAGCAGGGGTTGCGCGCTATGGCTACACCTTC. Amino acids: CSVEAGVARYGYTF.

For the CDR3, the DNA is TGTGCCAGCAGCGAGATGGCGGGAGAGGGAGATACGCAGTATTTT. Translation: CASSEMAGEGDTQYF. The gene calls are TRBV9 and TRBJ2-3, with TRBD2 matching 7 bases. Germline loops: CDR1 SGDLS, CDR2 YYNGEE. There are 15 residues in the CDR3. Trimming cost V 3 bases and J 5 bases; bases outside gene matches: 9.

CDR3 residues: CATSRDLGRGADTQYF. In DNA form, the CDR3 reads TGTGCCACCAGCAGAGATCTAGGGAGAGGGGCAGATACGCAGTATTTT. The chain uses TRBV15 and TRBJ2-3; the D gene could be TRBD1 or TRBD2 (5 bases each). V lost 0 bases to trimming and J lost 4 bases, with 14 bases between them. The CDR3 loop spans 16 amino acids. The germline CDR1 and CDR2 sequences are LNHNV and YYDKDF (reference sequence).

The chain joins TRBV15 to TRBJ1-2; the D gene is possibly TRBD1 (5 bases). This CDR3 comprises 15 residues. The germline V gene encodes CDR1 LNHNV and CDR2 YYDKDF (reference sequence). Trimming cost V 5 bases and J 2 bases, with 15 bases left between them. CDR3 DNA sequence: TGTGCCACCAGCGATTACCGGGGCCTAAACTATGGCTACACCTTC. The encoded protein is CATSDYRGLNYGYTF.

This clone was found a few times. CDR3 DNA: TGTGCCAGCAGTGGCGGTGGGACAGGCCGGGAGCAGTACTTC. Its protein is CASSGGGTGREQYF. J is TRBJ2-7 and V is TRBV6-8, with 8 positions matching TRBD1. V lost 5 bases to trimming and J lost 7 bases; unmatched junction nucleotides: 10. The V gene's germline CDR1 is MNHGY and CDR2 SAAAGT. The CDR3 is 14 residues long.

This clone was seen more than once but under ten times. The V and J genes are TRBV12-5 and TRBJ2-7, with a tentative D call TRBD2 (6 bases). The V gene lost 0 bases and the J gene lost 0 bases, with 15 bases spanning the gap. CDR1 LGHNT and CDR2 FRNRAP come from the germline V gene. The CDR3 is 17 amino acids. CDR3 nucleotide sequence: TGTGCTAGTGGTTTGGTACTGGGACGGGGGACCTCCTACGAGCAGTACTTC. This codes for CASGLVLGRGTSYEQYF.

The chain joins TRBV5-1 to TRBJ1-4, with D tentatively TRBD1 (6 bases). This CDR3 region has 15 residues. V lost 0 bases and J lost 0, with 6 bases in between. The germline CDR1 and CDR2 sequences are SGHRS and YFSETQ. This chain's CDR3 is CASSLEGATNEKLFF. CDR3 nucleotides: TGCGCCAGCAGCTTGGAGGGGGCAACTAATGAAAAACTGTTTTTT.

This clone is large within its sample. The gene calls are TRBV11-3 and TRBJ2-3, with D unresolved. The V gene's germline CDR1 is SGHNT and CDR2 YENEEA. Between the trimmed V and J ends, which lost 2 bases and 1 base, there was a span of 10 bases. This CDR3 is built from 15 residues. The CDR3 nucleotides are TGTGCCAGCAGCTTATTGGGTGGGGGCACAGATACGCAGTATTTT. Translated: CASSLLGGGTDTQYF.

The chain recombines TRBV5-1 with TRBJ2-5, with 11 bases fitting TRBD2. There are 16 residues in the CDR3. The V gene's germline CDR1 is SGHRS and CDR2 YFSETQ. After removal of 4 bases from V and 5 bases from J, the junction contained 10 bases not matched to a gene. The CDR3 is CASSPQLAGVSETQYF. The CDR3 DNA is TGCGCCAGCAGCCCACAACTAGCGGGAGTGAGTGAGACCCAGTACTTC.

This chain links TRBV19 with TRBJ2-7; possibly TRBD1 for D (6 bases). There are 13 residues in the CDR3. Between the trimmed V and J ends, which lost 6 bases and 1 base, there was a span of 10 bases. Germline CDR1 is LNHDA and CDR2 is SQIVND (reference sequence). DNA for the CDR3: TGTGCCAGTAGCGGCAGGGGATCCTACGAGCAGTACTTC. This encodes CASSGRGSYEQYF.

The CDR3 spells CASRLSSGTDGELFF. DNA of the CDR3: TGCGCCAGCAGGTTGAGTAGCGGGACCGACGGGGAGCTGTTTTTT. This rearrangement joins TRBV5-1 to TRBJ2-2; 8 positions match TRBD2. The CDR3 loop spans 15 amino acids. CDR1 and CDR2 (germline): SGHRS, YFSETQ. Trimming took 5 bases from V and 7 from J; bases not matched to a gene: 10.

This clone ranks as large. The chain has TRBV6-8 and TRBJ2-7; TRBD1 matches 10 bases. The length of the CDR3 is 14 residues. Germline CDR1 reads MNHGY; CDR2 reads SAAAGT. The trim removed 5 bases at V and 4 bases at J, leaving 5 bases unmatched. The CDR3 is CASSLGQGKYEQYF. The CDR3 nucleotides read TGTGCCAGCAGTCTGGGACAGGGGAAATACGAGCAGTACTTC.

By share of the sample, this clone is large (0.1 to 1%). CDR3 sequence reads: CASSPRQGAVYEQYF. DNA for the CDR3: TGTGCCAGCAGCCCACGGCAGGGGGCCGTTTACGAGCAGTACTTC. The gene calls are TRBV11-3 and TRBJ2-7; 8 nucleotides line up with TRBD1. Germline V gene lookup returns CDR1 SGHNT and CDR2 YENEEA. V lost 5 bases, J lost 4 bases, and 10 bases stayed unmatched. This CDR3 region has 15 residues.

The chain is built from TRBV19 and TRBJ1-1; D might be TRBD1 (6 bases). The CDR3 extends over 15 amino acids. The V end was cut by 6 bases, the J end by 7 bases, with 21 bases between. Germline V gives CDR1 LNHDA, CDR2 SQIVND (reference sequence). The DNA for the CDR3 is TGTGCCAGTAGCCTATCCGGGACACCCGGTTTTGAAGCTTTCTTT. It translates to CASSLSGTPGFEAFF. Full variable domain (rest looked up from reference TRBV19 and TRBJ1-1): DGGITQSPKYLFRKEGQNVTLSCEQNLNHDAMYWYRQDPGQGLRLIYYSQIVNDFQKGDIAEGYSVSREKKESFPLTVTSAQKNPTAFYLCASSLSGTPGFEAFFGQGTRLTVV.

This clone has a handful of counts. The chain uses TRBV7-6 and TRBJ2-1; unclear D gene. V was clipped by 2 bases and J by 4 bases, with 9 bases between them. Germline V gives CDR1 SGHVS, CDR2 FNYEAQ. The CDR3 has 14 amino acids. This chain's CDR3 is CASSLWNSYNEQFF. DNA of the CDR3: TGTGCCAGCAGCTTATGGAACAGTTACAATGAGCAGTTCTTC.

This clone ranks as medium-sized. The chain combines TRBV5-3 with TRBJ1-3; D may be TRBD1 (5 bases). TRBV5-3 qualifies as an ORF whose function is uncertain. V was pared by 1 base and J by 0 bases, with 11 bases between. The CDR3 has 16 amino acids. CDR3 sequence: CARSLYRDSSGNTIYF. The CDR3 region has the DNA TGTGCCAGAAGCTTGTACCGGGACTCCTCTGGAAACACCATATATTTT.

J is TRBJ2-4 and V is TRBV13, with D possibly TRBD2 on 6 matching bases. The V end lost 6 bases, the J end lost 5 bases, and 17 bases lay between the germline ends. In germline, CDR1 is PRHDT, CDR2 FYEKMQ (reference sequence). CDR3 size: 15 residues. For the CDR3, the DNA is TGTGCCAGCAGTGAAGTGGGACTGTCAGAAAACATTCAGTACTTC. Amino acids: CASSEVGLSENIQYF.